These T cell receptor beta chains were read from a single sample in a study of blood T cell repertoires in COVID-19. The table came from immunoSEQ multiplex PCR; TCRdb's copy has only in-frame clones and leaves some out. The sample yields about 150,000 clones, roughly 82% seen once. Sequences were obtained from peripheral blood. The receptors were sampled from a woman aged 50 to 65 with acute or convalescent COVID-19. CDR3s include the opening cysteine and the closing phenylalanine or tryptophan. The D gene is left open where the match is weak. Rows may omit the clone size; those that give it use once, few, many or a size class.

d_gene,v_gene,abundance,j_gene,CDR3aa,CDR3nt
TRBD2,TRBV7-2,once,TRBJ2-1,CASSVALAGLRNEQFF,TGTGCCAGCAGCGTAGCCCTAGCGGGGCTTCGCAATGAGCAGTTCTTC
NA,TRBV15,NA,TRBJ1-2,CATSRDYYRDSSYGYTF,TGTGCCACCAGCAGAGATTACTACAGGGATTCTAGTTATGGCTACACCTTC
NA,TRBV6-2/TRBV6-3,NA,TRBJ2-1,CASSRDKSSYNEQFF,TGTGCCAGCAGTCGGGACAAGAGCTCCTACAATGAGCAGTTCTTC
NA,TRBV6-5,NA,TRBJ2-2,CASSRPAGELFF,TGTGCCAGCTCTAGGCCGGCCGGGGAGCTGTTTTTT
TRBD1,TRBV29-1,NA,TRBJ2-1,CSVERNPGPGGRFF,TGCAGCGTTGAACGGAATCCCGGACCAGGGGGACGGTTCTTC
TRBD2,TRBV7-2,NA,TRBJ2-1,CASSGYGLAKINEQFF,TGTGCCAGCAGCGGTTATGGACTAGCTAAAATCAATGAGCAGTTCTTC
NA,TRBV7-2,NA,TRBJ2-7,CASSLDRFSYEQYF,TGTGCCAGCAGTCTCGACAGGTTCTCCTACGAGCAGTACTTC
TRBD2,TRBV9,few,TRBJ2-5,CASSVGLASYGETQYF,TGTGCCAGCAGCGTAGGACTAGCAAGTTACGGAGAGACCCAGTACTTC
NA,TRBV3-1/TRBV3-2,many,TRBJ1-5,CASSQDPAVKGMPQHF,TGTGCCAGCAGCCAAGATCCGGCGGTAAAAGGCATGCCCCAGCATTTT
NA,TRBV20-1,NA,TRBJ2-1,CSASSGTSDEQFF,TGCAGTGCTAGTTCCGGGACTTCCGATGAGCAGTTCTTC
TRBD1,TRBV5-5,NA,TRBJ1-3,CASRGQGVAGNTIYF,TGTGCCAGCAGGGGACAGGGGGTAGCTGGAAACACCATATATTTT
TRBD1,TRBV5-1,few,TRBJ2-1,CATSGQGGYNEQFF,TGCGCCACCTCGGGACAGGGAGGGTACAATGAGCAGTTCTTC
TRBD1,TRBV5-4,NA,TRBJ1-2,CASSFQGTGDGYTF,TGTGCCAGCAGCTTTCAGGGCACAGGGGATGGCTACACCTTC
TRBD2,TRBV7-2,NA,TRBJ2-1,CASSSAASGTYNEQFF,TGTGCCAGCAGCTCGGCGGCCAGCGGGACCTACAATGAGCAGTTCTTC
NA,TRBV7-2,NA,TRBJ2-7,CASSEDIYEQYF,TGTGCCAGCAGCGAGGACATTTACGAGCAGTACTTC
NA,TRBV6-5,NA,TRBJ2-2,CASSTTGNTGELFF,TGTGCCAGCAGTACGACAGGAAACACCGGGGAGCTGTTTTTT
NA,TRBV6-5,NA,TRBJ2-3,CASSLQPTGTDTQYF,TGTGCCAGCAGTCTCCAGCCGACAGGCACAGATACGCAGTATTTT
NA,TRBV7-2,NA,TRBJ1-2,CASSLRRGAGNGYTF,TGTGCCAGCAGCTTACGACGGGGGGCTGGGAATGGCTACACCTTC
TRBD1,TRBV7-3,NA,TRBJ2-3,CASSAGTGTDTQYF,TGTGCCAGCAGCGCCGGGACAGGGACAGATACGCAGTATTTT
NA,TRBV11-2,few,TRBJ1-1,CASSLVQGLAEAFF,TGTGCCAGCAGCTTAGTGCAGGGGTTAGCTGAAGCTTTCTTT
NA,TRBV6-1,NA,TRBJ1-1,CASSEVLSAEAFF,TGTGCCAGCAGTGAAGTACTGAGTGCTGAAGCTTTCTTT
NA,TRBV18,few,TRBJ1-3,CASLDILSGNTIYF,TGTGCCAGCCTTGACATCCTCTCTGGAAACACCATATATTTT
TRBD2,TRBV19,NA,TRBJ2-5,CASRLAGGDGTQYF,TGTGCCAGTAGGTTAGCGGGAGGGGACGGGACCCAGTACTTC
NA,TRBV28,NA,TRBJ2-5,CASSPRSGKGQETQYF,TGTGCCAGCAGTCCTCGATCCGGAAAGGGGCAAGAGACCCAGTACTTC
TRBD1,TRBV4-1,NA,TRBJ1-4,CASSQQQGINEKLFF,TGCGCCAGCAGCCAACAACAGGGGATTAATGAAAAACTGTTTTTT
TRBD2,TRBV5-1,NA,TRBJ2-7,CASSFGLAGRGEQYF,TGCGCCAGCAGCTTCGGACTAGCGGGACGAGGCGAGCAGTACTTC
TRBD1,TRBV9,NA,TRBJ2-2,CASSRTGQAGELFF,TGTGCCAGCAGCCGGACAGGGCAGGCCGGGGAGCTGTTTTTT
TRBD1,TRBV5-5,NA,TRBJ1-3,CASSLPRGFGNTIYF,TGTGCCAGCAGCTTGCCCAGGGGGTTCGGAAACACCATATATTTT
NA,TRBV7-6,NA,TRBJ2-1,CASSLGSVNEQFF,TGTGCCAGCAGCTTAGGGTCGGTGAATGAGCAGTTCTTC
TRBD2,TRBV29-1,NA,TRBJ2-1,CSVEDRSGKGNEQFF,TGCAGCGTTGAAGATCGCAGCGGGAAGGGCAATGAGCAGTTCTTC
TRBD1,TRBV24-1,NA,TRBJ1-5,CATSDSGLTGKQPQHF,TGTGCCACCAGTGATTCTGGCTTGACAGGGAAACAGCCCCAGCATTTT
NA,TRBV6-2/TRBV6-3,few,TRBJ2-7,CASSIQSNEQYF,TGTGCCAGCAGTATACAGTCCAACGAGCAGTACTTC
TRBD2,TRBV7-9,NA,TRBJ2-7,CASRKSSGESYEQYF,TGTGCCAGCAGGAAGTCTAGCGGGGAGTCCTACGAGCAGTACTTC
TRBD2,TRBV28,NA,TRBJ2-1,CASSLRAGESNEQFF,TGTGCCAGCAGTTTAAGGGCGGGAGAGAGCAATGAGCAGTTCTTC
TRBD1,TRBV6-5,NA,TRBJ1-2,CASRGQGSNYGYTF,TGTGCCAGCAGAGGACAGGGGAGCAACTATGGCTACACCTTC
NA,TRBV27,NA,TRBJ2-1,CASSNTAPHEQFF,TGTGCCAGCAGTAATACAGCCCCCCATGAGCAGTTCTTC
TRBD2,TRBV6-5,NA,TRBJ2-1,CASRKTSGTGQFF,TGTGCCAGCAGGAAGACTAGCGGCACTGGGCAGTTCTTC
TRBD1,TRBV28,NA,TRBJ2-1,CASSLYINRGNEQFF,TGTGCCAGCAGTTTATACATAAACAGGGGGAATGAGCAGTTCTTC
NA,TRBV5-1,NA,TRBJ2-6,CASSVVQGRANVLTF,TGCGCCAGCAGCGTAGTACAGGGTAGGGCCAACGTCCTGACTTTC
NA,TRBV10-3,few,TRBJ1-1,CAISEGGWVTEAFF,TGTGCCATCAGTGAGGGGGGCTGGGTCACTGAAGCTTTCTTT
NA,TRBV9,NA,TRBJ1-6,CASSAGGSQVNSPLHF,TGTGCCAGCAGCGCGGGGGGGAGTCAGGTGAATTCACCCCTCCACTTT
TRBD2,TRBV5-6,NA,TRBJ2-4,CASSFLGLAGLTKNIQYF,TGTGCCAGCAGCTTCCTCGGACTAGCGGGACTGACCAAAAACATTCAGTACTTC
NA,TRBV5-1,NA,TRBJ2-3,CASSLLTSTDTQYF,TGCGCCAGCAGCTTGCTGACTAGCACAGATACGCAGTATTTT
NA,TRBV10-3,NA,TRBJ1-5,CAIAGDQNQPQHF,TGTGCCATCGCGGGAGATCAGAATCAGCCCCAGCATTTT
NA,TRBV9,NA,TRBJ2-1,CASSSPRSWGVDNEQFF,TGTGCCAGCAGCTCCCCCCGATCGTGGGGCGTAGACAATGAGCAGTTCTTC
TRBD2,TRBV28,NA,TRBJ2-1,CASSGLATNEQFF,TGTGCCAGCTCCGGACTAGCGACCAATGAGCAGTTCTTC
NA,TRBV27,medium-sized,TRBJ1-5,CASSLRGSNQPQHF,TGTGCCAGCAGCCTACGGGGTAGCAATCAGCCCCAGCATTTT
NA,TRBV7-2,NA,TRBJ2-3,CASSLARDTDTQYF,TGTGCCAGCAGCTTAGCGCGGGACACAGATACGCAGTATTTT
NA,TRBV18,NA,TRBJ2-3,CASSGTGDTQYF,TGTGCCAGCTCAGGTACAGGGGATACGCAGTATTTT
TRBD1,TRBV19,few,TRBJ2-7,CASSFLDRGGTYEQYF,TGTGCCAGTAGTTTCCTGGACAGGGGGGGAACCTACGAGCAGTACTTC
TRBD2,TRBV5-6,NA,TRBJ2-1,CASSLWTSGGPYNEQFF,TGTGCCAGCAGCCTATGGACTAGCGGGGGACCCTACAATGAGCAGTTCTTC
NA,TRBV27,once,TRBJ1-1,CASSFSRPNTEAFF,TGTGCCAGCAGTTTTAGCAGACCGAACACTGAAGCTTTCTTT
NA,TRBV5-6,NA,TRBJ2-3,CASSLAGVVNTQYF,TGTGCCAGCAGCTTGGCAGGGGTTGTAAATACGCAGTATTTT